This TCR beta chain was obtained from a study of early T cells in non-severe SARS-CoV-2 infection. The CDR3 contains 16 residues. Trimming took 0 bases from V and 1 from J, leaving 10 bases between them. Per germline, CDR1 LGHDT and CDR2 YNNKEL (reference sequence). TCRdb reanalysed the 5' RACE reads using MiXCR and keeps one entry per CDR3 protein. The sample contains approximately 30,000 distinct CDR3 sequences, approximately 4.6% of which appear only once. At least ten counts were recorded for this clonotype. The sequence came from an adult who was a healthcare worker with PCR-confirmed SARS-CoV-2 infection or an uninfected control (not recorded which). Specimen: whole blood. The chain recombines TRBV3-1 with TRBJ2-4; the D is unclear. CDR3 sequence (DNA): TGTGCCAGCAGCCAAGATCTGGTAGGGGCCAAAAACATTCAGTACTTC. This encodes CASSQDLVGAKNIQYF.